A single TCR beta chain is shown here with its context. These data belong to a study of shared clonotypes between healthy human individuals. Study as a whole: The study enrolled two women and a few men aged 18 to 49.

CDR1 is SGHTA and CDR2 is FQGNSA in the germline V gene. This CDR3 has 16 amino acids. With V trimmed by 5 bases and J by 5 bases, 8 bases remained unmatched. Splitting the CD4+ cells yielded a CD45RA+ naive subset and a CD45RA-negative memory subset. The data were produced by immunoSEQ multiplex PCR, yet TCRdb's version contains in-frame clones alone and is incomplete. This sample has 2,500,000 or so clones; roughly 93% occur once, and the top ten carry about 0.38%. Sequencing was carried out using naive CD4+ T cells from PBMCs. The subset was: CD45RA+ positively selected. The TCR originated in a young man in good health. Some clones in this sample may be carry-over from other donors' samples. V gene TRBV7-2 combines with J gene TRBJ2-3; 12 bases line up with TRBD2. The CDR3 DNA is TGTGCCAGCAGCCCTCCGGGACTAGCGGGTGGAGATACGCAGTATTTT. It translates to CASSPPGLAGGDTQYF.